This paragraph covers one T cell receptor beta chain sequence. Its specificity is not known. This sample is part of a study of cytomegalovirus exposure and HLA in healthy donors. 13 Jbeta primers and 60 Vbeta primers were used for the PCR. Data came from immunoSEQ multiplex PCR; TCRdb stores just in-frame clones and leaves some out. This table holds about 62,000 clones, under 80% found once. General study points: Later analysis demonstrated an association between a missense DCLRE1C variant and TCR beta V- and J-gene trimming.

Material for sequencing was PBMCs. The TCR originated in a woman aged 30 to 39 in good health and CMV-seronegative.

In nucleotides, the CDR3 is TGTGCCAGCAGCGTAGGAGGGGGGGGGATGAACACTGAAGCTTTCTTT. It codes for CASSVGGGGMNTEAFF. The chain links TRBV9 to TRBJ1-1; tentative D call: TRBD1 (6 bases). CDR3 length: 16 amino acids. V was shortened by 0 bases and J by 0 bases, with 12 bases between the two germline ends. Germline CDR1 is SGDLS and CDR2 is YYNGEE.